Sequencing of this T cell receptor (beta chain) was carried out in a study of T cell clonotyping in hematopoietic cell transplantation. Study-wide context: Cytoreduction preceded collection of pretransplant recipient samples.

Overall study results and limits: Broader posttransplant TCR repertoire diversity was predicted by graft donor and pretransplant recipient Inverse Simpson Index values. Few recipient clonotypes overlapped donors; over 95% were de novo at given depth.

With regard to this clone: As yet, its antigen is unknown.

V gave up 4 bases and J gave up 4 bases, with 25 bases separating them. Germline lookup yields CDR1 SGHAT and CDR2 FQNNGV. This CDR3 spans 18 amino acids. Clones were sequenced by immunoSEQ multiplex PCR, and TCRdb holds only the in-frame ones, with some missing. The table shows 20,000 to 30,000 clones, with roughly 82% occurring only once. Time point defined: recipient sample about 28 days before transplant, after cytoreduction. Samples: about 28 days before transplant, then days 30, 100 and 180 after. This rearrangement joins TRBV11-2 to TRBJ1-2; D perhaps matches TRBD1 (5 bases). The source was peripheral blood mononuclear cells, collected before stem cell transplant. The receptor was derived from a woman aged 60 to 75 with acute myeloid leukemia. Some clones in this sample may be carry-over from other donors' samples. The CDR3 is CASSSLGLALRGSYGYTF. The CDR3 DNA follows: TGTGCCAGCAGCTCATTAGGTCTGGCGTTAAGGGGAAGCTATGGCTACACCTTC.